Listed below are T cell receptor beta chains from one sample, sequenced in a study of T cell responses to AZD1222 COVID-19 vaccine. Sequencing used immunoSEQ multiplex PCR; TCRdb keeps in-frame clones, though not all of them. The repertoire holds some 170,000 clones, with approximately 88% as singletons. The source was peripheral blood, collected on day 0 of AZD1222 vaccination. Source of these receptors: an adult in good health. The CDR3 runs from the conserved cysteine through the conserved F or W. Fields, in order: V gene, J gene, CDR3 length, CDR3 protein.

v_gene: TRBV7-3
j_gene: TRBJ1-2
len: 15
CDR3aa: CASSFRDRGGYGYTF

v_gene: TRBV3-1/TRBV3-2
j_gene: TRBJ2-5
len: 13
CDR3aa: CASTPTGGETQYF

v_gene: TRBV11-2
j_gene: TRBJ2-7
len: 13
CDR3aa: CASSLEASYEQYF

v_gene: TRBV18
j_gene: TRBJ2-6
len: 13
CDR3aa: CASSLGGANVLTF

v_gene: TRBV2
j_gene: TRBJ1-2
len: 15
CDR3aa: CASSGRDSGVNGYTF

v_gene: TRBV19
j_gene: TRBJ1-5
len: 15
CDR3aa: CASSQLDSVGQPQHF

v_gene: TRBV9
j_gene: TRBJ2-1
len: 13
CDR3aa: CASSVVLADEQFF

v_gene: TRBV4-1
j_gene: TRBJ1-3
len: 16
CDR3aa: CASSLSGQAGGNTIYF

v_gene: TRBV29-1
j_gene: TRBJ2-3
len: 12
CDR3aa: CSVDRYTDTQYF

v_gene: TRBV3-1/TRBV3-2
j_gene: TRBJ2-7
len: 16
CDR3aa: CASSQEGPTGHYEQYF

v_gene: TRBV2
j_gene: TRBJ1-4
len: 14
CDR3aa: CASSEAVGTGNRFF

v_gene: TRBV18
j_gene: TRBJ2-7
len: 17
CDR3aa: CASSPGLAEISSYEQYF

v_gene: TRBV4-2
j_gene: TRBJ1-3
len: 14
CDR3aa: CASSQVGTGNTIYF

v_gene: TRBV24-1
j_gene: TRBJ2-5
len: 12
CDR3aa: CATTGTAGTQYF

v_gene: TRBV6-1
j_gene: TRBJ2-1
len: 16
CDR3aa: CASSARTSGGRGEQFF

v_gene: TRBV6-1
j_gene: TRBJ1-6
len: 16
CDR3aa: CASSVTGITYNSPLHF

v_gene: TRBV28
j_gene: TRBJ2-3
len: 15
CDR3aa: CASSTGQARADTQYF

v_gene: TRBV9
j_gene: TRBJ2-2
len: 15
CDR3aa: CASSVGGSGTGELFF

v_gene: TRBV6-1
j_gene: TRBJ2-1
len: 13
CDR3aa: CASSETANNEQFF

v_gene: TRBV6-4
j_gene: TRBJ2-2
len: 14
CDR3aa: CASSRGDITGELFF

v_gene: TRBV19
j_gene: TRBJ2-2
len: 15
CDR3aa: CASSMTSLNTGELFF

v_gene: TRBV4-2
j_gene: TRBJ2-5
len: 14
CDR3aa: CASSQDSRGETQYF

v_gene: TRBV28
j_gene: TRBJ2-1
len: 13
CDR3aa: CASSGDSYNEQFF

v_gene: TRBV9
j_gene: TRBJ1-5
len: 13
CDR3aa: CASSVTSNQPQHF

v_gene: TRBV7-9
j_gene: TRBJ2-1
len: 13
CDR3aa: CASLWTSVDEQFF

v_gene: TRBV28
j_gene: TRBJ2-3
len: 17
CDR3aa: CASSQITGTGVRDTQYF

v_gene: TRBV5-1
j_gene: TRBJ2-6
len: 15
CDR3aa: CASSPGQTGANVLTF

v_gene: TRBV19
j_gene: TRBJ2-3
len: 14
CDR3aa: CASSLASGSRTQYF

v_gene: TRBV7-6
j_gene: TRBJ2-1
len: 15
CDR3aa: CASSLPLAGGREQFF

v_gene: TRBV6-2/TRBV6-3
j_gene: TRBJ2-2
len: 18
CDR3aa: CASSYQPGQGTNTGELFF

v_gene: TRBV15
j_gene: TRBJ1-5
len: 15
CDR3aa: CATSRYRASNQPQHF

v_gene: TRBV10-2
j_gene: TRBJ1-1
len: 13
CDR3aa: CASRIQGNTEAFF

v_gene: TRBV5-8
j_gene: TRBJ2-2
len: 16
CDR3aa: CASTIRGTAKAGELFF

v_gene: TRBV6-5
j_gene: TRBJ1-5
len: 13
CDR3aa: CASNYNSNQPQHF

v_gene: TRBV10-3
j_gene: TRBJ1-2
len: 14
CDR3aa: CAISSARGQDGYTF

v_gene: TRBV7-2
j_gene: TRBJ1-5
len: 14
CDR3aa: CASSSTGINQPQHF

v_gene: TRBV3-1/TRBV3-2
j_gene: TRBJ1-3
len: 15
CDR3aa: CASSQDARSGNTIYF

v_gene: TRBV5-1
j_gene: TRBJ1-6
len: 14
CDR3aa: CASSSRDSNSPLHF

v_gene: TRBV11-2
j_gene: TRBJ1-3
len: 14
CDR3aa: CASSASGSGNTIYF